A single sample is the source of the 7 T cell receptor beta chains below, sequenced in a study of blood T cell repertoires in COVID-19. Method: immunoSEQ multiplex PCR; TCRdb's copy keeps in-frame clones and lacks some. Of more than 350,000 clones detected, 70% to 90% appear once; the ten largest clones hold 1.2% to 1.5%. Sequencing was carried out using PBMCs or T cells enriched from blood (not recorded which). The source is a woman between 18 and 30 years old who had been exposed to COVID-19.

The chain links TRBV28 to TRBJ1-2; D not resolved. Trimming pared 3 bases from V and 6 bases from J, leaving 5 bases between. The CDR3 is 11 amino acids. Germline V gives CDR1 MDHEN, CDR2 SYDVKM. CDR3 in DNA: TGTGCCAGCAGTTTGCGGGATGGCTACACCTTC. As protein: CASSLRDGYTF.

This clone was observed a handful of times. Other DNA variants within this sample encode the same CDR3. The rearrangement uses TRBV5-1 and TRBJ1-2; 8 bases are shared with TRBD1. V dropped 2 bases and J dropped 2; count of bases not matched to a gene: 2. CDR1 is SGHRS, CDR2 YFSETQ, per germline. This CDR3 is 14 amino acids long. The CDR3 protein is CASSLAGGNYGYTF. The DNA of the CDR3 is TGCGCCAGCAGCTTAGCAGGGGGCAACTATGGCTACACCTTC. Based on the CDR3 plus reference TRBV5-1 and TRBJ1-2, the full variable domain is KAGVTQTPRYLIKTRGQQVTLSCSPISGHRSVSWYQQTPGQGLQFLFEYFSETQRNKGNFPGRFSGRQFSNSRSEMNVSTLELGDSALYLCASSLAGGNYGYTFGSGTRLTVV.

The chain is built from TRBV21-1 and TRBJ2-5; the table assigns TRBD1, which was not confirmed against the DNA. TRBV21-1 has pseudogene status. This CDR3 region has 20 residues. CDR3 residues: CASSPRWDRGRRSRGETQYF. The CDR3 DNA follows: TGTGCCAGCAGCCCAAGGTGGGACAGGGGGCGCCGGAGTCGAGGAGAGACCCAGTACTTC.

This clone was detected only a few times. The same CDR3 also results from other DNA sequences found in this sample. The genes are TRBV28 and TRBJ2-1, with 7 nucleotides matching TRBD2. CDR3 length: 15 amino acids. Germline CDR1 is MDHEN and CDR2 is SYDVKM. J lost 3 bases, V lost 3 bases, and 5 bases had no gene match. CDR3 loop: CASSLGGGSYNEQFF. The CDR3 coding sequence is TGTGCCAGCAGTTTGGGGGGAGGGAGCTACAATGAGCAGTTCTTC.

This chain links TRBV7-2 with TRBJ2-7; 7 bases align to TRBD2. J lost 2 bases, V lost 3 bases, and 19 bases had no gene match. This CDR3 comprises 19 residues. Germline values: CDR1 SGHTA, CDR2 FQGNSA. CDR3 bases: TGTGCCAGCAGCTTTCCAAGAGAGAGTGGCGGGAGCTGGCCCTACGAGCAGTACTTC. Its protein product is CASSFPRESGGSWPYEQYF. Together with reference TRBV7-2 and TRBJ2-7, the CDR3 gives the full variable domain: GAGVSQSPSNKVTEKGKDVELRCDPISGHTALYWYRQSLGQGLEFLIYFQGNSAPDKSGLPSDRFSAERTGGSVSTLTIQRTQQEDSAVYLCASSFPRESGGSWPYEQYFGPGTRLTVT.

The V call is TRBV28, the J call TRBJ1-1; D is undetermined. The CDR3 is made up of 11 amino acids. Between the trimmed V and J ends, which lost 3 bases and 6 bases, there was a span of 5 bases. Germline V gives CDR1 MDHEN, CDR2 SYDVKM. The CDR3 DNA reads TGTGCCAGCAGTTTGTTCGCTGAAGCTTTCTTT. Its protein is CASSLFAEAFF.

The genes are TRBV30 and TRBJ1-1, with D perhaps TRBD1 (6 bases). The CDR3 spans 13 residues. Looked up from germline, CDR1 is GTSNPN and CDR2 is SVGIG (reference sequence). Trimming left V 5 bases short and J 8 bases short, with 18 bases between. CDR3 residues: CAWDTPGHEEAFF. DNA of the CDR3: TGTGCCTGGGACACACCGGGACATGAGGAAGCTTTCTTT.